Below are 9 T cell receptor beta chains sequenced from a single sample in a study of vaccination effects on CD4 cells after COVID-19 (dated by TCRdb to between 2020 and 2023). Libraries were constructed by the immunoSEQ multiplex PCR assay. The immuneACCESS repertoire file appears here via TCRdb, limited to in-frame rearrangements. These files lack a portion of the clones; in checked studies, under half of the deficit traces to unresolved V genes, and the cause of the others is not known. The sample contains some 11,000 clones, 74% of them found a single time. 20% to 25% of the sample rests with the top ten. Their cognate antigens are unknown. In the ViraFEST assay, PBMC were stimulated with viral peptide pools, and TCR sequencing was then used to find antigen-specific CD4+ T cell clonotypes based on their expansion. After around ten days of culture, CD4+ T cells were isolated with the EasySep CD4+ T cell isolation kit.

Sequences were derived from CD4+ T cells from PBMCs cultured with HCoV-229E spike peptides, sampled before COVID-19 vaccination. This specimen's cell subset or site label, interpreted: HCoV-229E spike overlapping peptide pool stimulation. These receptors originate from a human donor who received a COVID-19 vaccine.

The chain has TRBV28 and TRBJ1-2, with D hard to call. CDR1 is MDHEN, CDR2 SYDVKM, per germline. This CDR3 spans 12 amino acids. V gave up 11 bases and J gave up 2 bases, with 12 bases separating them. DNA of the CDR3: TGTGCCGCCGCCGCGGTAAACTATGGCTACACCTTC. Amino acids: CAAAAVNYGYTF.

The chain recombines TRBV29-1 with TRBJ2-1; 7 bases map to TRBD1. Per germline, CDR1 SQVTM and CDR2 ANQGSEA. V was clipped by 0 bases and J by 11 bases; unmatched bases: 13. The CDR3 has 15 residues. The chain's CDR3 is CSVEDTLARTGKQFF. DNA for the CDR3: TGCAGCGTTGAAGACACATTGGCACGGACAGGAAAGCAGTTCTTC.

V is TRBV7-2 and J is TRBJ2-3, with TRBD1 identical over 7 bases. The CDR3 contains 14 residues. With 7 bases clipped from V and 1 base from J, the junction kept 5 bases outside the gene matches. Germline CDR1 reads SGHTA; CDR2 reads FQGNSA. The CDR3 loop reads CASKQGRGTDTQYF. The DNA of the CDR3 is TGTGCCAGCAAACAGGGGCGCGGCACAGATACGCAGTATTTT.

The chain has TRBV4-3 and TRBJ2-7; a possible D gene is TRBD1 (5 bases). The CDR3 is 16 residues long. Between the trimmed V and J ends, which lost 4 bases and 1 base, there was a span of 17 bases. CDR1 is LGHNA, CDR2 YSLEER, per germline. The CDR3 loop is CASSPTGSLGSYEQYF. The CDR3 DNA follows: TGCGCCAGCAGCCCCACAGGTTCCCTTGGGTCCTACGAGCAGTACTTC.

CDR3 nucleotide sequence: TGTGCCAGCAGCCTGGGGGGCAGTCTGAACACCGGGGAGCTGTTTTTT. Translated: CASSLGGSLNTGELFF. The J gene is TRBJ2-2, the V gene TRBV9, with D perhaps being TRBD1 or TRBD2 (6 bases each). Trimming took 4 bases from V and 1 from J, leaving 14 bases between them. Per germline, CDR1 SGDLS and CDR2 YYNGEE. The CDR3 extends over 16 amino acids.

The chain combines TRBV19 with TRBJ1-3, with D unresolved. Trimming took 2 bases from V and 0 from J, leaving 8 bases between them. The germline V gene encodes CDR1 LNHDA and CDR2 SQIVND (reference sequence). CDR3 length: 15 amino acids. CDR3 residues: CASSIYEASGNTIYF. For the CDR3, the DNA is TGTGCCAGTAGTATATATGAGGCCTCTGGAAACACCATATATTTT.

This clone has only a few counts. V and J are TRBV28 and TRBJ1-6; D gene unclear. Germline CDR1 MDHEN, CDR2 SYDVKM. The CDR3 contains 13 residues. With 4 bases removed from V and 7 bases from J, the gap between germline ends came to 8 bases. CDR3 nucleotide sequence: TGTGCCAGCAGTTACCTGACCAATTCACCCCTCCACTTT. It translates to CASSYLTNSPLHF.

The CDR3 reads CASSLGPGANVLTF. CDR3 DNA sequence: TGTGCCAGCAGTCTCGGACCTGGGGCCAACGTCCTGACTTTC. The genes are TRBV28 and TRBJ2-6; D not certain. The CDR3 is 14 amino acids. Germline CDR1 MDHEN, CDR2 SYDVKM. The V gene lost 5 bases and the J gene lost 2 bases, with 7 bases spanning the gap.

CDR3 loop: CASSGQQNQPQHF. In nucleotides, the CDR3 is TGTGCCAGCTCGGGACAGCAAAATCAGCCCCAGCATTTT. The chain recombines TRBV6-5 with TRBJ1-5, with 7 bases fitting TRBD1. V dropped 8 bases and J dropped 4; count of bases not matched to a gene: 5. From germline, CDR1 is MNHEY and CDR2 SVGAGI. The CDR3 totals 13 residues.